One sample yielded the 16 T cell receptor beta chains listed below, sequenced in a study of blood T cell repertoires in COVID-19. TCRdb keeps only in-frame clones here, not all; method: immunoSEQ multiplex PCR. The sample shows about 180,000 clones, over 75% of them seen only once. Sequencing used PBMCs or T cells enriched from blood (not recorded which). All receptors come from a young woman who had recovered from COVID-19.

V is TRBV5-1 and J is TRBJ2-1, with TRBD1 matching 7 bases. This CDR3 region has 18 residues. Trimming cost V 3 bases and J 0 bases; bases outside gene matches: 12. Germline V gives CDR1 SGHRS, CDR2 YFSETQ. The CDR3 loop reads CASSSLRPGGSSYNEQFF. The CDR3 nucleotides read TGCGCCAGCAGCTCTCTGCGGCCAGGGGGTAGCTCCTACAATGAGCAGTTCTTC.

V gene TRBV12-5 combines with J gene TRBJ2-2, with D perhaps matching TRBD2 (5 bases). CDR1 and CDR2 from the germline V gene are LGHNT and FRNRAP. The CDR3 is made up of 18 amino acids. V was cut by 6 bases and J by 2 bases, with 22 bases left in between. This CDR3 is CASGSARSSLPNTGELFF. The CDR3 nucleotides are TGTGCTAGTGGCTCAGCCCGATCTAGCCTCCCCAACACCGGGGAGCTGTTTTTT.

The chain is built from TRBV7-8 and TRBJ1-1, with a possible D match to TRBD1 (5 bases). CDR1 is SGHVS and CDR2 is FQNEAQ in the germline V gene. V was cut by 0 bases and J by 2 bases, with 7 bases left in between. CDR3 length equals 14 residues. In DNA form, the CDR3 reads TGTGCCAGCAGCTTAGCAGGGGTAAACACTGAAGCTTTCTTT. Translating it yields CASSLAGVNTEAFF.

The CDR3 DNA is TGTGCCAGCAGTTCTTTGGGGGGGCGGACTAATGAAAAACTGTTTTTT. This encodes CASSSLGGRTNEKLFF. The chain uses TRBV6-5 and TRBJ1-4, with D perhaps TRBD1 (6 bases). Trimming stripped 4 bases from V and 2 bases from J, with 14 bases between. This CDR3 is built from 16 residues. Germline V gives CDR1 MNHEY, CDR2 SVGAGI.

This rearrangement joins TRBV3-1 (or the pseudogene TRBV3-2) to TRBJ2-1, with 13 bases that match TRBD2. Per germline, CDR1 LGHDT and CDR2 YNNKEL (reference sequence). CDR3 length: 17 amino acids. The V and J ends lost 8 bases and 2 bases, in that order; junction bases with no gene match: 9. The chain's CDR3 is CASVTTSGGAPYNEQFF. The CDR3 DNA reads TGTGCCAGCGTTACCACTAGCGGGGGGGCCCCCTACAATGAGCAGTTCTTC.

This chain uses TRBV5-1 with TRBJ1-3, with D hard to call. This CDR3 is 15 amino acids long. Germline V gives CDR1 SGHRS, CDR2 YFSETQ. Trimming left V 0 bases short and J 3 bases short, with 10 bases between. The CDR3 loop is CASSLGGGGGNTIYF. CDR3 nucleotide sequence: TGCGCCAGCAGCTTGGGTGGCGGCGGTGGAAACACCATATATTTT.

CDR3 nucleotides: TGTGCCAGCAGCCAAGTTGCGGGAGGCGCCGAGCAGTACTTC. Its protein is CASSQVAGGAEQYF. The chain uses TRBV14 and TRBJ2-7, with 8 bases matching TRBD2. Losses at the gene ends were 1 base for V and 6 bases for J; bases not matched to a gene: 5. CDR3 length equals 14 residues. Germline V gene data show CDR1 as SGHDN and CDR2 as FVKESK.

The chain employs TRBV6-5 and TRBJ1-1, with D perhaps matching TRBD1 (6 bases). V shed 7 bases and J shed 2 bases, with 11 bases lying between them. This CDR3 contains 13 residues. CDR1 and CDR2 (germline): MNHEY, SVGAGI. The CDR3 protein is CASTRTVNTEAFF. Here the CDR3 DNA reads TGTGCCAGCACTCGGACAGTCAACACTGAAGCTTTCTTT.

CDR3 DNA sequence: TGTGCCAGCAGCTTGGTTCGCGGGAGCTGGAACGAGCAGTACTTC. Translation: CASSLVRGSWNEQYF. The chain is built from TRBV5-6 and TRBJ2-7; 7 bases are shared with TRBD2. The CDR3 runs 15 residues. Germline V CDR1 and CDR2: SGHDT, YYEEEE. The junction had 8 bases not matched to a gene; V was cut back by 0 bases and J by 5 bases.

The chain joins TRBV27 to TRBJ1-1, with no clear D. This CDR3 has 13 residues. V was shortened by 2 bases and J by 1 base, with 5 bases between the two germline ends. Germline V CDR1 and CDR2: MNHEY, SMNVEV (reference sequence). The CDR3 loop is CASSLLGNTEAFF. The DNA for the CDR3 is TGTGCCAGCAGTTTACTAGGGAACACTGAAGCTTTCTTT.

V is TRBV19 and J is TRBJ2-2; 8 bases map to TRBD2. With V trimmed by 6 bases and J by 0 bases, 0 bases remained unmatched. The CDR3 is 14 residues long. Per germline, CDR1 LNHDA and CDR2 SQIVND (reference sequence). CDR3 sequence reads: CASRGLANTGELFF. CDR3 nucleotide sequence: TGTGCCAGTAGGGGACTAGCGAACACCGGGGAGCTGTTTTTT.

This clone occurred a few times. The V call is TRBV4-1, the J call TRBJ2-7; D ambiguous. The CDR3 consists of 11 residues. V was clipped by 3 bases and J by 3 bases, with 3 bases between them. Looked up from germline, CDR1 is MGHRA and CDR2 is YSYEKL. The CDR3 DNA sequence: TGCGCCAGCAGCCACAACTACGAGCAGTACTTC. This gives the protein CASSHNYEQYF.

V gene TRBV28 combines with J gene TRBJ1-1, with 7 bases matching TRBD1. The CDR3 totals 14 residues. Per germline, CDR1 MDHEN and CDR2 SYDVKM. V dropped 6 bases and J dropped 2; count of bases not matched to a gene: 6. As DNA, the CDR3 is TGTGCCAGCAGCACAGACAGGGTAAACACTGAAGCTTTCTTT. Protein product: CASSTDRVNTEAFF.

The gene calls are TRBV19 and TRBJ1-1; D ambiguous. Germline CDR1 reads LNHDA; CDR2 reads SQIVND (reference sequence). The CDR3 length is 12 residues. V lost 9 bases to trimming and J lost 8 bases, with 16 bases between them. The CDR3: CASSFSASEAFF. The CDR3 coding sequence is TGTGCCAGCTCGTTTTCTGCGTCGGAAGCTTTCTTT.

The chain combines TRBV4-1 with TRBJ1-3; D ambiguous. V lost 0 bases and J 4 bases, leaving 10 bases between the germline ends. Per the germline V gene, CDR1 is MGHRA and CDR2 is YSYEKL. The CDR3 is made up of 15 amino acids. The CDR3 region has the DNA TGCGCCAGCAGCCAAGATGACGCCAGGGGAAACACCATATATTTT. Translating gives CASSQDDARGNTIYF.

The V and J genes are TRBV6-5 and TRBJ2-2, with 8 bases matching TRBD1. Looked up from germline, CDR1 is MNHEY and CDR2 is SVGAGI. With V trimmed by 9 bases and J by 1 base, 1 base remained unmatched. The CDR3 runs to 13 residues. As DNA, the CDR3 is TGTGCCAGGGGACAGGAGAACACCGGGGAGCTGTTTTTT. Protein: CARGQENTGELFF.